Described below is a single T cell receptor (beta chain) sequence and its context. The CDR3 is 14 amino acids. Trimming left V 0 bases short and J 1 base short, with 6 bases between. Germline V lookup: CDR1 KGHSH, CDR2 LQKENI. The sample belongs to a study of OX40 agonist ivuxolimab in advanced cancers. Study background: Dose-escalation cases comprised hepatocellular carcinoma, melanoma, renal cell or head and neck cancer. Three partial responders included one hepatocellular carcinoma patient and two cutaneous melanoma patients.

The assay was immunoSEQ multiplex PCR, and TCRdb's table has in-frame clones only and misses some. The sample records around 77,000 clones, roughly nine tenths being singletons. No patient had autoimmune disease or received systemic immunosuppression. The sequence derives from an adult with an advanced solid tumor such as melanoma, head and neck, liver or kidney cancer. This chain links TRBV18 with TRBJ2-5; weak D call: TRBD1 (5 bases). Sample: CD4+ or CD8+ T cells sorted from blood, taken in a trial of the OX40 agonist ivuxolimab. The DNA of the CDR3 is TGTGCCAGCTCACCACCGACAGCCCAAGAGACCCAGTACTTC. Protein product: CASSPPTAQETQYF.